This TCR beta chain came from a study of cytomegalovirus exposure and HLA in healthy donors. Study-level results: Both high specificity and high sensitivity reportedly marked the classifier's diagnosis of cytomegalovirus status.

Concerning this clone itself: As yet, its antigen is unknown.

J was trimmed by 6 bases and V by 7 bases; bases with no gene match: 8. This CDR3 is built from 14 residues. Germline CDR1 MNHNS, CDR2 SASEGT. Assay used: immunoSEQ multiplex PCR; TCRdb lists only in-frame clones, some missing. The table shows about 240,000 clones, with around 88% occurring only once. The donors belonged to the roughly 110-subject validation cohort, separate from the approximately 670-subject first cohort. Input material: PBMCs. V is TRBV6-1 and J is TRBJ1-5, with 8 bases fitting TRBD1. This receptor was identified in a woman younger than 45 in good health and CMV-seropositive. CDR3 protein: CASTFTGGPQPQHF. The CDR3 coding sequence is TGTGCCAGCACCTTTACAGGGGGTCCTCAGCCCCAGCATTTT.